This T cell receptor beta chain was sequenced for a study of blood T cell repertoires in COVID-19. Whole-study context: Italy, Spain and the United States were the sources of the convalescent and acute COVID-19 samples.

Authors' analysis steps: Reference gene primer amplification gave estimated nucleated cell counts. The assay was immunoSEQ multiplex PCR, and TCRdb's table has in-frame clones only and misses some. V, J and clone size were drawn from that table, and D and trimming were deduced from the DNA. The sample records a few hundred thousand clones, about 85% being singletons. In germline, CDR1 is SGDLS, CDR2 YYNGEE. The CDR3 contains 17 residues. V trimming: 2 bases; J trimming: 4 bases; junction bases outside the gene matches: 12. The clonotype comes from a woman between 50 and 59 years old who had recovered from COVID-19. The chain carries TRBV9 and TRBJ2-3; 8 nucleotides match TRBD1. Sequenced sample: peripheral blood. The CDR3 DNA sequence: TGTGCCAGCAGCGTCAGTGGGACGGACAGGGCGGCAGATACGCAGTATTTT. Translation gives CASSVSGTDRAADTQYF.